This entry concerns a single T cell receptor (beta chain). What it binds is unknown. The CDR3 has 14 amino acids. Deletions cut 2 bases from V and 8 bases from J, with 14 bases between. CDR1 and CDR2 (germline): SGHDT, YYEEEE. The data derive from a study of cytomegalovirus exposure and HLA in healthy donors. Overall study findings and caveats: A later analysis reportedly identified an Asian-associated ancestry cluster as carrying fewer N-insertions than the approximately 670-donor mean. Of the V segments, some could not be distinguished, including TRBV6-2 and TRBV6-3, and were excluded.

The PCR employed 60 Vbeta primers together with 13 Jbeta primers. Under the authors' procedure: A later analysis tallied approximately 87 million unique TCR beta chains, 9.5 million to 14 million of them shared. TCRdb keeps only in-frame clones here, not all; method: immunoSEQ multiplex PCR. V and J calls and clone size come straight from that table; D and trimming were deduced from the DNA. The sample carries around 180,000 clones, 85% recorded once. Sequencing used PBMCs. This sequence originates from a boy between 2 and 10 years old in good health and CMV-seronegative. The V call is TRBV5-6, the J call TRBJ1-5, with D perhaps matching TRBD1 (6 bases). CDR3 sequence reads: CASSLGGAGEPQHF. Written as DNA, the CDR3 is TGTGCCAGCAGCTTAGGGGGGGCCGGGGAGCCCCAGCATTTT. Filled out from reference TRBV5-6 and TRBJ1-5, the complete variable domain reads DAGVTQSPTHLIKTRGQQVTLRCSPKSGHDTVSWYQQALGQGPQFIFQYYEEEERQRGNFPDRFSGHQFPNYSSELNVNALLLGDSALYLCASSLGGAGEPQHFGDGTRLSIL.